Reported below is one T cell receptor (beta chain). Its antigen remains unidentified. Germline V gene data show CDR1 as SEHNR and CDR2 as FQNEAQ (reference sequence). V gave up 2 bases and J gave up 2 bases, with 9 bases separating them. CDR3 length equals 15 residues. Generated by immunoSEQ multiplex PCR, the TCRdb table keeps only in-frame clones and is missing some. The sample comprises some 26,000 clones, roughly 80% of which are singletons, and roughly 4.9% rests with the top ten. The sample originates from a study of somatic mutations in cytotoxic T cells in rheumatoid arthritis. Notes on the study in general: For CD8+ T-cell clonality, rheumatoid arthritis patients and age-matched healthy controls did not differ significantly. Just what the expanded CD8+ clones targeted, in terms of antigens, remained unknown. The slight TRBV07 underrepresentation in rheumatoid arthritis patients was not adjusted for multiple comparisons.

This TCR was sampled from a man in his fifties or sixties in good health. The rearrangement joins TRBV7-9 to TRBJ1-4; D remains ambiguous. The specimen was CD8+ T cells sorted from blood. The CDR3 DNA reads TGTGCCAGCAGCTTAAGGGAGGTCACTAATGAAAAACTGTTTTTT. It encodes CASSLREVTNEKLFF.